The 7 T cell receptor beta chains below come from one sample, sequenced in a study of cytomegalovirus exposure and HLA in healthy donors. The PCR had 60 Vbeta and 13 Jbeta primers. Repertoires were generated with immunoSEQ multiplex PCR, while TCRdb's copy carries only in-frame clones and drops some. The data contain more than 150,000 clones, roughly 80% of them seen just once; the ten biggest clones take up under 1.5%. Material for sequencing was PBMCs. Receptor source: a girl under 18 in good health and CMV-seropositive.

The rearrangement links TRBV7-3 to TRBJ2-1, with 13 bases lining up with TRBD2. Germline V gene sequence: CDR1 SGHTA, CDR2 FQGTGA. The CDR3 runs to 21 residues. With V trimmed by 1 base and J by 4 bases, 16 bases remained unmatched. The CDR3 nucleotides are TGTGCCAGCAGCTTAATCGGACTCCGGACTAGCGGGAGCATACCTTACAATGAGCAGTTCTTC. It codes for CASSLIGLRTSGSIPYNEQFF.

The gene calls are TRBV27 and TRBJ1-1, with 8 bases fitting TRBD1. J gave up 0 bases and V 1 base, and 4 bases lay outside the gene matches. The CDR3 extends over 16 amino acids. CDR1 and CDR2 (germline): MNHEY, SMNVEV (reference sequence). The CDR3 sequence is CASSLWVQGVNTEAFF. CDR3 DNA: TGTGCCAGCAGTTTATGGGTACAGGGGGTGAACACTGAAGCTTTCTTT.

The chain links TRBV29-1 to TRBJ1-1; no clear D. CDR1 and CDR2 (germline): SQVTM, ANQGSEA. Trimming cost V 2 bases and J 4 bases, with 11 bases left between them. The CDR3 sequence is 13 residues long. This chain's CDR3 is CSVETWETTEAFF. CDR3 nucleotides: TGCAGCGTTGAAACGTGGGAGACCACTGAAGCTTTCTTT.

This clone has more than one count but fewer than ten. The chain links TRBV11-1 to TRBJ2-5; 11 positions match TRBD2. CDR1 is SGHAT and CDR2 is FQDESV in the germline V gene (reference sequence). The CDR3 runs 17 residues. V was pared by 8 bases and J by 1 base, with 12 bases of the junction left unmatched. The CDR3 DNA reads as TGTGCCAGCGCGAAAGGGACTAGCGGCCGTACCCAAGAGACCCAGTACTTC. It translates to CASAKGTSGRTQETQYF.

The chain joins TRBV6-5 to TRBJ1-3; perhaps TRBD1 as D (5 bases). The CDR3 runs to 16 residues. V was trimmed by 0 bases and J by 3 bases, leaving 12 bases between them. Germline V gives CDR1 MNHEY, CDR2 SVGAGI. CDR3 loop: CASSYSRRGSGNTIYF. The DNA for the CDR3 is TGTGCCAGCAGTTACTCGAGAAGGGGTAGTGGAAACACCATATATTTT.

The chain couples TRBV6-5 to TRBJ2-2; 11 bases fit TRBD2. Germline CDR1 and CDR2: MNHEY and SVGAGI. The V segment lost 6 bases and the J segment 3 bases; nucleotides outside the gene matches: 3. This CDR3 has 15 amino acids. The CDR3 here is CASRLAGEHTGELFF. The CDR3 coding sequence is TGTGCCAGCAGACTAGCGGGAGAGCACACCGGGGAGCTGTTTTTT.

In this sample, this clone turned up a few times. The rearrangement joins TRBV6-5 to TRBJ2-3; TRBD1 might be the D (5 bases). In germline, CDR1 is MNHEY, CDR2 SVGAGI. The CDR3 contains 13 residues. The V gene lost 7 bases and the J gene lost 3 bases, with 11 bases spanning the gap. The CDR3: CASTRRETDTQYF. As DNA, the CDR3 is TGTGCCAGCACCCGCAGGGAAACAGATACGCAGTATTTT.